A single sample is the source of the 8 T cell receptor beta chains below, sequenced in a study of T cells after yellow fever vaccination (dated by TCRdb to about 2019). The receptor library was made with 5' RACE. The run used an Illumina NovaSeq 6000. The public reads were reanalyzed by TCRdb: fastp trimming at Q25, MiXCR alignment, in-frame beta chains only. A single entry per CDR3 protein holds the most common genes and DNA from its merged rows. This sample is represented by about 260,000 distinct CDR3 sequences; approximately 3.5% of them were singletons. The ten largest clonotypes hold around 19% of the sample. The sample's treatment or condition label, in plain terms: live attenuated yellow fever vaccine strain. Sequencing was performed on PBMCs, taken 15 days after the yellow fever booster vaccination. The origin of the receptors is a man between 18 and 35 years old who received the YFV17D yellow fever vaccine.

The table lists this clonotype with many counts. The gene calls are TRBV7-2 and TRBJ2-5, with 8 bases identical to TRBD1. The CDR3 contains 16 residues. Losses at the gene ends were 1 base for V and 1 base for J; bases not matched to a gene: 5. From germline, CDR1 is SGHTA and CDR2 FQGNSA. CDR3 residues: CASSLVDRGVQETQYF. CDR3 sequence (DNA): TGTGCCAGCAGCTTAGTTGACAGGGGTGTCCAAGAGACCCAGTACTTC.

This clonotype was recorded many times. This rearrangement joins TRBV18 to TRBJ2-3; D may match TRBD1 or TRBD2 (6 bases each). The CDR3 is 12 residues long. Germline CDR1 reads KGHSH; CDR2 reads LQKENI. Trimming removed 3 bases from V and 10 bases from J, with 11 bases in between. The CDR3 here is CASSPMGGSQYF. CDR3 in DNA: TGTGCCAGCTCACCCATGGGGGGCTCGCAGTATTTT. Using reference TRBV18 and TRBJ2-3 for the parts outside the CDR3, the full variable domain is NAGVMQNPRHLVRRRGQEARLRCSPMKGHSHVYWYRQLPEEGLKFMVYLQKENIIDESGMPKERFSAEFPKEGPSILRIQQVVRGDSAAYFCASSPMGGSQYFGPGTRLTVL.

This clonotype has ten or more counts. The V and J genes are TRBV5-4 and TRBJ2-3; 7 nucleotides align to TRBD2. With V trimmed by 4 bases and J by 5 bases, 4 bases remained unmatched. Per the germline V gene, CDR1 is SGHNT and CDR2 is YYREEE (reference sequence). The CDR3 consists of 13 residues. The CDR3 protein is CASSGLVEDTQYF. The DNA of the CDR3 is TGTGCCAGCAGCGGACTAGTGGAAGATACGCAGTATTTT.

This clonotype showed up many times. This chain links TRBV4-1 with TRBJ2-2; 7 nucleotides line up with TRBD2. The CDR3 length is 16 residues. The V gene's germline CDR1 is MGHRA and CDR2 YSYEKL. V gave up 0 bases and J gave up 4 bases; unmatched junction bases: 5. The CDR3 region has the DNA TGCGCCAGCAGCCAAGATCGGGCTAGCGGCACCGGGGAGCTGTTTTTT. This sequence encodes CASSQDRASGTGELFF.

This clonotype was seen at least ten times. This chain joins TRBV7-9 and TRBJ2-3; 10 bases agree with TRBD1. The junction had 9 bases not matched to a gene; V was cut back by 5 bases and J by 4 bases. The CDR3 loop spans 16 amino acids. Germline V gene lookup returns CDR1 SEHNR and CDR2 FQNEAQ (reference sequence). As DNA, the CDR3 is TGTGCCAGCAGCGCGTCCGGGACAGGGGCCCCAGATACGCAGTATTTT. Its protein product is CASSASGTGAPDTQYF. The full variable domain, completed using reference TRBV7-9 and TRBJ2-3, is DTGVSQNPRHKITKRGQNVTFRCDPISEHNRLYWYRQTLGQGPEFLTYFQNEAQLEKSRLLSDRFSAERPKGSFSTLEIQRTEQGDSAMYLCASSASGTGAPDTQYFGPGTRLTVL.

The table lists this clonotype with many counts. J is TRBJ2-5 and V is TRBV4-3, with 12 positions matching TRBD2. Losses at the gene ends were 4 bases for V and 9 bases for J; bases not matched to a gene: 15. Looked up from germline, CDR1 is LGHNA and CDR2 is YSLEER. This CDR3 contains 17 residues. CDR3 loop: CASSLYLPSGGAVAQYF. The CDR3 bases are TGCGCCAGCAGCCTCTATCTTCCTAGCGGGGGGGCGGTGGCCCAGTACTTC.

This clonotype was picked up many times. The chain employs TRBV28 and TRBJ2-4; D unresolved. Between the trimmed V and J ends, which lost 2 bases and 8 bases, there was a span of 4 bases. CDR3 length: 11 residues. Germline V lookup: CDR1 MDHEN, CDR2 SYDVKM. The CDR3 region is CASSLRDIQYF. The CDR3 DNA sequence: TGTGCCAGCAGTTTACGGGACATTCAGTACTTC.

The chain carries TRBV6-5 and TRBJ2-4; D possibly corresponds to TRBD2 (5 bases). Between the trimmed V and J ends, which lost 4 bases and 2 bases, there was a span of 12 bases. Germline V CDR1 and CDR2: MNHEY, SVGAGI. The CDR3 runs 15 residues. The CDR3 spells CASSFRRGTKNIQYF. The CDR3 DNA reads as TGTGCCAGCAGTTTCAGGAGAGGGACCAAAAACATTCAGTACTTC.